This T cell receptor beta chain was obtained from a study of blood T cell repertoires in COVID-19. Study summary: There were acute and convalescent COVID-19 samples, and they came from the United States, Italy and Spain. Sample material is recorded as cDNA or gDNA derived from T cells, B-cell-depleted T cells, or PBMCs.

V lost 0 bases, J lost 8 bases, and 20 bases lay in between. CDR3 size: 16 residues. Germline V gene sequence: CDR1 SGDLS, CDR2 YYNGEE. TCRdb keeps only in-frame clones here, not all; method: immunoSEQ multiplex PCR. The sample lists 40,000 to 50,000 clones, 89% seen once, with 6.2% in the top ten. The V gene is TRBV9, the J gene TRBJ1-2, with D perhaps matching TRBD1 (5 bases). The receptor was isolated from a human donor in a cohort sampled during active COVID-19. The sequenced sample was peripheral blood. The CDR3 DNA is TGTGCCAGCAGCGTAGGTTGGGGCCCGACTCCCCTCGGCTACACCTTC. Translation: CASSVGWGPTPLGYTF.